The 24 T cell receptor beta chains in this list originate from one sample, sequenced in a study of blood T cell repertoires in COVID-19. Sequencing was performed with immunoSEQ multiplex PCR; in TCRdb, only in-frame clones are kept and a portion is missing. The repertoire holds around 240,000 clones, with 70% to 85% as singletons. The sample was peripheral blood. Receptors were obtained from an elderly woman with acute or convalescent COVID-19.

The genes are TRBV2 and TRBJ2-5; TRBD1 might be the D (5 bases). V lost 7 bases, J lost 1 base, and 7 bases lay in between. The V gene's germline CDR1 is SNHLY and CDR2 FYNNEI. The CDR3 totals 12 residues. CDR3 sequence (DNA): TGTGCCAGCAAGACAGTCCAAGAGACCCAGTACTTC. The encoded protein is CASKTVQETQYF.

This chain uses TRBV12-3 or TRBV12-4 with TRBJ1-5; possibly TRBD1 for D (5 bases). The length of the CDR3 is 13 residues. V lost 6 bases to trimming and J lost 4 bases, with 10 bases between them. CDR3 protein: CASRGTWNQPQHF. CDR3 in DNA: TGTGCCAGCAGGGGGACTTGGAATCAGCCCCAGCATTTT.

The chain joins TRBV18 to TRBJ1-6; D not certain. The CDR3 spans 16 residues. Germline V gene data show CDR1 as KGHSH and CDR2 as LQKENI. The V end was cut by 3 bases, the J end by 3 bases, with 12 bases between. The CDR3 sequence: CASSPPGNYYNSPLHF. Written as DNA, the CDR3 is TGTGCCAGCTCACCCCCCGGGAACTACTATAATTCACCCCTCCACTTT. Using reference TRBV18 and TRBJ1-6 for the parts outside the CDR3, the full variable domain is NAGVMQNPRHLVRRRGQEARLRCSPMKGHSHVYWYRQLPEEGLKFMVYLQKENIIDESGMPKERFSAEFPKEGPSILRIQQVVRGDSAAYFCASSPPGNYYNSPLHFGNGTRLTVT.

This clone was seen at least ten times. V gene TRBV4-1 combines with J gene TRBJ2-2; TRBD2 matches at 8 bases. V shed 3 bases and J 0 bases; nucleotides not matched to a gene: 3. The CDR3 length is 16 residues. Germline loops: CDR1 MGHRA, CDR2 YSYEKL. For the CDR3, the DNA is TGCGCCAGCAGCCACCGAGCGGGGGCGAACACCGGGGAGCTGTTTTTT. Its protein product is CASSHRAGANTGELFF.

V and J are TRBV28 and TRBJ2-1; 10 nucleotides agree with TRBD2. CDR1 and CDR2 (germline): MDHEN, SYDVKM. CDR3 size: 16 residues. V was pared by 6 bases and J by 1 base, with 6 bases of the junction left unmatched. The chain's CDR3 is CASRSLAGVSYNEQFF. For the CDR3, the DNA is TGTGCCAGCAGATCTCTAGCGGGAGTTTCCTACAATGAGCAGTTCTTC.

The V gene is TRBV7-3, the J gene TRBJ2-2; 7 bases fit TRBD1. CDR3 length equals 18 residues. Germline V gene sequence: CDR1 SGHTA, CDR2 FQGTGA. The junction had 9 bases not matched to a gene; V was cut back by 2 bases and J by 0 bases. In DNA, the CDR3 is TGTGCCAGCAGCTTACTCCCCTTCGGGACAGCGAACACCGGGGAGCTGTTTTTT. Its protein product is CASSLLPFGTANTGELFF. The full variable domain, in which reference TRBV7-3 and TRBJ2-2 provide the parts outside the CDR3, is GAGVSQTPSNKVTEKGKYVELRCDPISGHTALYWYRQSLGQGPEFLIYFQGTGAADDSGLPNDRFFAVRPEGSVSTLKIQRTERGDSAVYLCASSLLPFGTANTGELFFGEGSRLTVL.

The chain couples TRBV5-5 to TRBJ1-6, with 8 bases lining up with TRBD1. The CDR3 sequence is 15 residues long. The germline V gene has CDR1 SGHKS and CDR2 YYEKEE (reference sequence). After removal of 0 bases from V and 6 bases from J, the junction contained 2 bases not matched to a gene. The DNA of the CDR3 is TGTGCCAGCAGCTTGGTACAGGGGGTTAATTCACCCCTCCACTTT. It specifies CASSLVQGVNSPLHF.

Only one count was recorded for this clone. The V call is TRBV6-5, the J call TRBJ2-1, with D perhaps matching TRBD1 (6 bases). Germline CDR1 MNHEY, CDR2 SVGAGI. V was trimmed by 7 bases and J by 0 bases, leaving 10 bases between them. The CDR3 sequence is 14 residues long. This chain's CDR3 is CASIGGSSYNEQFF. The CDR3 bases are TGTGCCAGCATTGGGGGCAGCTCCTACAATGAGCAGTTCTTC.

In its sample, this clone was seen once. This chain's CDR3 is CAIRQDLGNNEQFF. Written as DNA, the CDR3 is TGTGCCATCAGACAGGACCTGGGGAACAATGAGCAGTTCTTC. The chain couples TRBV10-3 to TRBJ2-1; perhaps TRBD1 as D (5 bases). V lost 6 bases and J lost 5, with 14 bases in between. Germline CDR1 and CDR2: ENHRY and SYGVKD. The CDR3 runs 14 residues.

The chain uses TRBV10-3 and TRBJ1-1; the D gene is possibly TRBD1 (5 bases). The germline CDR1 and CDR2 sequences are ENHRY and SYGVKD. There are 14 residues in the CDR3. Trimming took off 2 bases at V and 6 bases at J, with 13 bases between the two ends. Here the CDR3 reads CAISEPGGSPEAFF. Here the CDR3 DNA reads TGTGCCATCAGTGAGCCCGGGGGGAGCCCTGAAGCTTTCTTT.

The CDR3, as DNA: TGTGCCAGCAGGGGACAGGGGACTTCACCCCTCCACTTT. As protein: CASRGQGTSPLHF. This chain uses TRBV5-6 with TRBJ1-6; 10 positions match TRBD1. Per the germline V gene, CDR1 is SGHDT and CDR2 is YYEEEE. The V and J ends lost 5 bases and 9 bases, in that order; junction bases with no gene match: 2. This CDR3 spans 13 amino acids.

V usage is TRBV7-8 and J usage is TRBJ1-3; maybe TRBD1 (5 bases). The V end lost 1 base, the J end lost 0 bases, and 7 bases lay between the germline ends. This CDR3 spans 15 amino acids. The V gene's germline CDR1 is SGHVS and CDR2 FQNEAQ. CDR3 in amino acids: CASSLVQDSGNTIYF. The CDR3 region has the DNA TGTGCCAGCAGCTTAGTACAGGACTCTGGAAACACCATATATTTT.

The chain has TRBV2 and TRBJ1-2; no firm D call. In germline, CDR1 is SNHLY, CDR2 FYNNEI. Trimming shortened V by 7 bases and J by 2 bases, and 14 bases separated the two germline ends. This CDR3 has 14 residues. This chain's CDR3 is CASTRGPSNYGYTF. In DNA, the CDR3 is TGTGCCAGCACGCGTGGGCCATCCAACTATGGCTACACCTTC.

The chain has TRBV5-6 and TRBJ1-4; 8 nucleotides line up with TRBD1. J gave up 6 bases and V 4 bases, and 8 bases lay outside the gene matches. From germline, CDR1 is SGHDT and CDR2 YYEEEE. The CDR3 is made up of 15 amino acids. CDR3 DNA sequence: TGTGCCAGCAGCCTACGGACAGGGCTGGATGAAAAACTGTTTTTT. It encodes CASSLRTGLDEKLFF.

In this sample, this clone turned up once. V and J are TRBV5-1 and TRBJ2-7, with D possibly being TRBD1 (6 bases). The CDR3 has 15 residues. V lost 2 bases to trimming and J lost 4 bases, with 16 bases between them. Germline assignment: CDR1 SGHRS and CDR2 YFSETQ. Here the CDR3 DNA reads TGCGCCAGCAGCTTAGGCAGGGGCCCCCCATACGAGCAGTACTTC. It translates to CASSLGRGPPYEQYF.

CDR3 nucleotide sequence: TGTGCCAGCAGCGTAGGAGGGTACCAAGAGACCCAGTACTTC. Translation: CASSVGGYQETQYF. The chain employs TRBV9 and TRBJ2-5, with D maybe TRBD2 (5 bases). With 0 bases removed from V and 0 bases from J, the gap between germline ends came to 6 bases. CDR1 and CDR2 from the germline V gene are SGDLS and YYNGEE. This CDR3 is built from 14 residues.

This chain connects TRBV11-2 to TRBJ1-3, with 11 bases fitting TRBD1. Germline V gene sequence: CDR1 SGHAT, CDR2 FQNNGV. Unmatched junction bases numbered 9, after V lost 1 base and J lost 4 bases. The CDR3 spans 18 residues. CDR3 coding DNA: TGTGCCAGCAGCTTAGCGGGCAGGACAGGGGGCGCAGGAAACACCATATATTTT. Translating gives CASSLAGRTGGAGNTIYF.

V gene TRBV29-1 combines with J gene TRBJ2-5; D possibly corresponds to TRBD2 (5 bases). The CDR3 sequence is 13 residues long. Trimming shortened V by 1 base and J by 4 bases, and 10 bases separated the two germline ends. Germline CDR1 is SQVTM and CDR2 is ANQGSEA. This CDR3 is CSVEGELRETQYF. For the CDR3, the DNA is TGCAGCGTTGAAGGGGAGCTGAGAGAGACCCAGTACTTC.

CDR3 DNA sequence: TGTGCCAGCTCACCCGGACACTATGGAAACACCATATATTTT. Amino acids: CASSPGHYGNTIYF. The V and J genes are TRBV18 and TRBJ1-3, with TRBD1 as a possible D gene (5 bases). V dropped 3 bases and J dropped 3 bases, with 9 bases sitting between them. CDR1 is KGHSH, CDR2 LQKENI, per germline. The CDR3 spans 14 residues.

The chain is built from TRBV11-2 and TRBJ2-2; D is unresolved. Trimming stripped 5 bases from V and 1 base from J, with 8 bases between. The germline CDR1 and CDR2 sequences are SGHAT and FQNNGV. CDR3 size: 14 residues. CDR3 sequence reads: CASSTYQNTGELFF. CDR3 DNA sequence: TGTGCCAGCAGCACCTATCAGAACACCGGGGAGCTGTTTTTT.

This clone was seen a few times. This sequence joins TRBV5-1 and TRBJ2-5; 8 nucleotides line up with TRBD1. Germline V gene data show CDR1 as SGHRS and CDR2 as YFSETQ. The CDR3 runs 15 residues. J lost 5 bases, V lost 4 bases, and 10 bases had no gene match. CDR3 in DNA: TGCGCCAGCAGCCGGACAGGGCAGTCCGGCGAGACCCAGTACTTC. This encodes CASSRTGQSGETQYF.

The V call is TRBV28, the J call TRBJ1-3; the match to TRBD1 covers 7 bases. This CDR3 is 14 amino acids long. The V and J ends lost 8 bases and 2 bases, in that order; junction bases with no gene match: 6. Germline assignment: CDR1 MDHEN and CDR2 SYDVKM. CDR3 region: CASLDRAAGNTIYF. The CDR3 region has the DNA TGTGCCAGCCTCGACAGGGCCGCTGGAAACACCATATATTTT.

This CDR3 reads CASSPRAGGGGWDEKLFF. The CDR3 coding sequence is TGTGCCAGCAGCCCCCGAGCGGGGGGCGGCGGATGGGATGAAAAACTGTTTTTT. The gene calls are TRBV9 and TRBJ1-4, with D tentatively TRBD1 (6 bases). V was trimmed by 4 bases and J by 6 bases, leaving 25 bases between them. The CDR3 has 18 residues. CDR1 is SGDLS and CDR2 is YYNGEE in the germline V gene.

In its sample, this clone was seen a few times. The gene calls are TRBV7-2 and TRBJ1-3; no definite D call. The CDR3 extends over 16 amino acids. The V end was cut by 1 base, the J end by 0 bases, with 10 bases between. Germline V gene sequence: CDR1 SGHTA, CDR2 FQGNSA. The CDR3 sequence: CASSLVTATSGNTIYF. CDR3 nucleotide sequence: TGTGCCAGCAGCTTAGTCACAGCTACCTCTGGAAACACCATATATTTT.